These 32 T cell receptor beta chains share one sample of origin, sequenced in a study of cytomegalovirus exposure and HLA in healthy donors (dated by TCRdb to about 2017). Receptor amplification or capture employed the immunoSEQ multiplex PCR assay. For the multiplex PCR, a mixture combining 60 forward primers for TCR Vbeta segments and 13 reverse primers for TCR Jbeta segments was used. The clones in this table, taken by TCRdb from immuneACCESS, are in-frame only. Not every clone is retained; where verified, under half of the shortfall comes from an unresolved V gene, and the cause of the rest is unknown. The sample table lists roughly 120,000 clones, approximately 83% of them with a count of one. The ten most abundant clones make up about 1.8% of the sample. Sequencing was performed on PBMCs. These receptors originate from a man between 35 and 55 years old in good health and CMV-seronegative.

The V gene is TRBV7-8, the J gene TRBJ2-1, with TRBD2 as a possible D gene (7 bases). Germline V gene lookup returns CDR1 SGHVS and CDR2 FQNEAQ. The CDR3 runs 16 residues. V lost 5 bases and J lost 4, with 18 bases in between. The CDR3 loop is CASSQRGGGVYNEQFF. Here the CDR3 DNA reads TGTGCCAGCAGCCAGAGGGGGGGAGGGGTTTACAATGAGCAGTTCTTC.

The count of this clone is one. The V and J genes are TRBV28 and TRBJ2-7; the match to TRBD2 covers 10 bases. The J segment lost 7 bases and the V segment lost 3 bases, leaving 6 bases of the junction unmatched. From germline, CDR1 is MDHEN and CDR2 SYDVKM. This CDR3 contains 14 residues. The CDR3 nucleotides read TGTGCCAGCAGTTTCCTAGCGGGGGCCAAGGAGCAGTACTTC. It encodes CASSFLAGAKEQYF.

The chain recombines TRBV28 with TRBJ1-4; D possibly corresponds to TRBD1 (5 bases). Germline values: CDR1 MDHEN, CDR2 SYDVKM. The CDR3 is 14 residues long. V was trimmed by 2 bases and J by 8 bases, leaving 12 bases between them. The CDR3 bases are TGTGCCAGCAGTTTACGTCAGGGTGACGAAAAACTGTTTTTT. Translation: CASSLRQGDEKLFF.

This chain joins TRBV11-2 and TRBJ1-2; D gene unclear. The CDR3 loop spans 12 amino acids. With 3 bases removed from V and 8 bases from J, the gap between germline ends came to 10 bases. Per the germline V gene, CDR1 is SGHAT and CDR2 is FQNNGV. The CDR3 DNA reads TGTGCCAGCAGCTTTGGAGGAAACGGCTACACCTTC. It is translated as CASSFGGNGYTF.

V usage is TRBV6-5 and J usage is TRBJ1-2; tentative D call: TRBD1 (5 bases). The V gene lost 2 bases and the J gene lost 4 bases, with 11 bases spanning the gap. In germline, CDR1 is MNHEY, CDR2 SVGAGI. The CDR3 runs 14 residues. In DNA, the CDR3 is TGTGCCAGCAGTTACGGGCGGGGGGTCTATGGCTACACCTTC. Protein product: CASSYGRGVYGYTF.

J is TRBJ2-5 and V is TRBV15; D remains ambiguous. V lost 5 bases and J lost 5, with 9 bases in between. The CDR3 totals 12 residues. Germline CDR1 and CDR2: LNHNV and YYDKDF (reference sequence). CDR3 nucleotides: TGTGCCACCAGCCAAACGGGTGAGACCCAGTACTTC. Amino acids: CATSQTGETQYF.

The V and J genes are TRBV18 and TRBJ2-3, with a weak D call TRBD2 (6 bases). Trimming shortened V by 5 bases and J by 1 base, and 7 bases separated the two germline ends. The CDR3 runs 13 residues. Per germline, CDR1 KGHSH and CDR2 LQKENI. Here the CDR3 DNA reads TGTGCCAGCTCAACGGGGGGCACAGATACGCAGTATTTT. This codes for CASSTGGTDTQYF. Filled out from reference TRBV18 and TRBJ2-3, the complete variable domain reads NAGVMQNPRHLVRRRGQEARLRCSPMKGHSHVYWYRQLPEEGLKFMVYLQKENIIDESGMPKERFSAEFPKEGPSILRIQQVVRGDSAAYFCASSTGGTDTQYFGPGTRLTVL.

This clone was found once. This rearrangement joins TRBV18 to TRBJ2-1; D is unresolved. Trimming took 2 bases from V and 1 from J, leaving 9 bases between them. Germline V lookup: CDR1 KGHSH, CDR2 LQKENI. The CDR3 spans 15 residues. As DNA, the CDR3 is TGTGCCAGCTCACCATTGTCATTGTCCTACAATGAGCAGTTCTTC. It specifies CASSPLSLSYNEQFF.

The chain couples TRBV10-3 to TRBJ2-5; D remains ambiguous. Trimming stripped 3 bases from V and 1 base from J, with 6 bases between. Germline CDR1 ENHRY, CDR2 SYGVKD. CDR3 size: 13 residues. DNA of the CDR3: TGTGCCATCAGTGACAGGTTCCAAGAGACCCAGTACTTC. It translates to CAISDRFQETQYF.

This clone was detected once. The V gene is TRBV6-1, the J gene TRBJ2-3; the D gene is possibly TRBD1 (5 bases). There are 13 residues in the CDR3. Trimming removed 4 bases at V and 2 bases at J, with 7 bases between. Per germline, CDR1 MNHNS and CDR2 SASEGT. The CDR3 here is CASSGQYTDTQYF. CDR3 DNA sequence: TGTGCCAGCAGTGGACAGTACACAGATACGCAGTATTTT.

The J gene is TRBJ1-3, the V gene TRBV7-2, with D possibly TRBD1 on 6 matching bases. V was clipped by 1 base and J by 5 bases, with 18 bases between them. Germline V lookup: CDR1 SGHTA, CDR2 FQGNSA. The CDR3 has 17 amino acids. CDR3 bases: TGTGCCAGCAGCTTAGTTTCAGGGGCTGACAGCCGAAACACCATATATTTT. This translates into CASSLVSGADSRNTIYF.

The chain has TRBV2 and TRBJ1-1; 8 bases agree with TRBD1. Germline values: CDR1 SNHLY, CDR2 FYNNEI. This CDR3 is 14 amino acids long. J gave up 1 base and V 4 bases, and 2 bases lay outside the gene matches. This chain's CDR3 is CASSVQGGNTEAFF. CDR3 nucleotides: TGTGCCAGCAGTGTACAGGGGGGGAACACTGAAGCTTTCTTT.

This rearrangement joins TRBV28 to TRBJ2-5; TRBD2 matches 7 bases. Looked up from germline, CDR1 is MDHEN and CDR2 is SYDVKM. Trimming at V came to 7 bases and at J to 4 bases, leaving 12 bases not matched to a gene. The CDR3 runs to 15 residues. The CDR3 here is CASNGASGGRETQYF. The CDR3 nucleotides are TGTGCCAGCAACGGGGCTAGCGGCGGCAGAGAGACCCAGTACTTC.

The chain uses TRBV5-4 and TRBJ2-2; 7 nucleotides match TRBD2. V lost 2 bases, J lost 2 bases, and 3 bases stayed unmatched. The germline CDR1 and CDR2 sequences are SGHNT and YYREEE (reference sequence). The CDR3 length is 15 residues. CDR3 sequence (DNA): TGTGCCAGCAGCTTCCGGGGGGTAAACACCGGGGAGCTGTTTTTT. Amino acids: CASSFRGVNTGELFF.

CDR3 bases: TGTGCCATCAGGGGTGGGCAGGATACCTACGAGCAGTACTTC. Its protein is CAIRGGQDTYEQYF. V gene TRBV10-3 combines with J gene TRBJ2-7; D is unclear. Germline V gene data show CDR1 as ENHRY and CDR2 as SYGVKD. This CDR3 has 14 residues. V lost 6 bases and J lost 2, with 14 bases in between.

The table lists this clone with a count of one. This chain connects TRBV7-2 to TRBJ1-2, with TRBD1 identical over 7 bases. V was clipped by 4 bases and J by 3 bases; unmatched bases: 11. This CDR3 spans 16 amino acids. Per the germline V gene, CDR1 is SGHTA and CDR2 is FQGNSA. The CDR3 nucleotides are TGTGCCAGCAGCTCAACGGGGACAGCCAGGGACTATGGCTACACCTTC. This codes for CASSSTGTARDYGYTF.

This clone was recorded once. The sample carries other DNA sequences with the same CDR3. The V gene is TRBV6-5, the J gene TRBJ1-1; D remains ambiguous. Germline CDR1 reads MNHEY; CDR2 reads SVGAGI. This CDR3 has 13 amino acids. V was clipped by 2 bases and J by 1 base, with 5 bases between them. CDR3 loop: CASSYGQNTEAFF. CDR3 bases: TGTGCCAGCAGTTACGGGCAGAACACTGAAGCTTTCTTT.

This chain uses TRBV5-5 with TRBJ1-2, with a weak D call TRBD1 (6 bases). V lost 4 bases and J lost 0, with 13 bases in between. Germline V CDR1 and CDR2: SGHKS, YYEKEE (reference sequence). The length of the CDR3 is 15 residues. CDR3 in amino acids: CASSPQGLANYGYTF. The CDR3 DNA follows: TGTGCCAGCAGCCCACAGGGATTAGCTAACTATGGCTACACCTTC.

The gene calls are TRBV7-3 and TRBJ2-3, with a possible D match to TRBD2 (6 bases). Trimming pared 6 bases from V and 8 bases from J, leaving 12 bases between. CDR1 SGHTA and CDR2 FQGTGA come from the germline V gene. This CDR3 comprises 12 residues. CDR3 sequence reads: CASSSLAPTQYF. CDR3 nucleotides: TGTGCCAGCAGTTCACTAGCTCCTACGCAGTATTTT.

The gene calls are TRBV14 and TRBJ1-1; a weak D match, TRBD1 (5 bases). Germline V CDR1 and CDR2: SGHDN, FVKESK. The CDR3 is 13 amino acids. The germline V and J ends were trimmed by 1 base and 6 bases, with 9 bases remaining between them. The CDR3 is CASSQGRGSEAFF. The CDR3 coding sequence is TGTGCCAGCAGCCAAGGTAGGGGATCTGAAGCTTTCTTT.

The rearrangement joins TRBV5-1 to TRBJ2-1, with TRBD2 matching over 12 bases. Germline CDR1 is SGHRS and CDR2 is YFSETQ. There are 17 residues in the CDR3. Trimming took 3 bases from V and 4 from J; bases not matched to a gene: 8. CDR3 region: CASSSSTSGGPYNEQFF. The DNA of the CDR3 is TGCGCCAGCAGCTCTTCCACTAGCGGGGGGCCATACAATGAGCAGTTCTTC.

The CDR3 bases are TGTGCCAGCAGTGAATCAGGACTAGGGAGGGAGACCCAGTACTTC. This codes for CASSESGLGRETQYF. The chain uses TRBV25-1 and TRBJ2-5; 7 nucleotides align to TRBD2. The trim removed 1 base at V and 5 bases at J, leaving 7 bases unmatched. Germline V lookup: CDR1 MGHDK, CDR2 SYGVNS. CDR3 size: 15 residues.

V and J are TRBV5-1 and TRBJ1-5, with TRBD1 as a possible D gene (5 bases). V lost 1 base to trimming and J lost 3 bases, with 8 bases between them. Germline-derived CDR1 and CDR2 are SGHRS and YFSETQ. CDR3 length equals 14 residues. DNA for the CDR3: TGCGCCAGCAGCTTGACAGGTGACAATCAGCCCCAGCATTTT. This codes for CASSLTGDNQPQHF.

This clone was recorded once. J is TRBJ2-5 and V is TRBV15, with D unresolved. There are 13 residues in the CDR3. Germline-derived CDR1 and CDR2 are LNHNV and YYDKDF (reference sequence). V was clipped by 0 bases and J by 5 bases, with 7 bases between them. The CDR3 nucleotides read TGTGCCACCAGCAGAGATCCAATGGAGACCCAGTACTTC. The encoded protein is CATSRDPMETQYF.

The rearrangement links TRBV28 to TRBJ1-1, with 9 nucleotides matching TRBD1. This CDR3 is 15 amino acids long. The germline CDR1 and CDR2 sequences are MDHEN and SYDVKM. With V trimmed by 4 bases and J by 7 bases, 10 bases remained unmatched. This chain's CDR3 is CASSSTGTGLNEAFF. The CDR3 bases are TGTGCCAGCAGTTCTACCGGGACAGGGCTTAATGAAGCTTTCTTT.

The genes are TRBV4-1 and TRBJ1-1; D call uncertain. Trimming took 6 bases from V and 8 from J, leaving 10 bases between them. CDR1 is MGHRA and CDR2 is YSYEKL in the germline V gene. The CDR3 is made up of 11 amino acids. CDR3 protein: CASSQASEAFF. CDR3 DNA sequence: TGCGCCAGCAGTCAGGCGTCCGAAGCTTTCTTT.

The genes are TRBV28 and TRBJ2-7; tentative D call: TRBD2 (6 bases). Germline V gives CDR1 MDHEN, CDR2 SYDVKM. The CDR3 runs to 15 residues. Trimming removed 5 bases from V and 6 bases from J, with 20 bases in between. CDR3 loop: CASSPQGRGTREQYF. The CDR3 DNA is TGTGCCAGCAGTCCCCAGGGTAGAGGGACTCGCGAGCAGTACTTC. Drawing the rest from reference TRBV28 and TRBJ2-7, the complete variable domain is DVKVTQSSRYLVKRTGEKVFLECVQDMDHENMFWYRQDPGLGLRLIYFSYDVKMKEKGDIPEGYSVSREKKERFSLILESASTNQTSMYLCASSPQGRGTREQYFGPGTRLTVT.

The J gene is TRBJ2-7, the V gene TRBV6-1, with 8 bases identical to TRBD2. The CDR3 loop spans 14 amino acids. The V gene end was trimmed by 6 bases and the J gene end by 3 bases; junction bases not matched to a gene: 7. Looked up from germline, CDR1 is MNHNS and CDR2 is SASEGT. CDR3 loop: CASRLAGLGYEQYF. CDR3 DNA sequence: TGTGCCAGCAGGTTAGCGGGGTTGGGCTACGAGCAGTACTTC.

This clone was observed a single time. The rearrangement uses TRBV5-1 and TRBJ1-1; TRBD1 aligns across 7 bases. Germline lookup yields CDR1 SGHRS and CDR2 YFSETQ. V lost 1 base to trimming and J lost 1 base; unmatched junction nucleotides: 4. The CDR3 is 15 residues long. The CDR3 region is CASSLPGQQNTEAFF. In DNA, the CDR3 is TGCGCCAGCAGCTTGCCGGGACAGCAGAACACTGAAGCTTTCTTT.

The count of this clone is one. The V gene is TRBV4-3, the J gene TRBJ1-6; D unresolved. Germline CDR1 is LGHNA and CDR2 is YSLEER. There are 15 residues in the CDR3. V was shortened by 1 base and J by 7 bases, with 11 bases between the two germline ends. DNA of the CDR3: TGCGCCAGCAGCCAAGTCATTCCGGGAAATTCACCCCTCCACTTT. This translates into CASSQVIPGNSPLHF.

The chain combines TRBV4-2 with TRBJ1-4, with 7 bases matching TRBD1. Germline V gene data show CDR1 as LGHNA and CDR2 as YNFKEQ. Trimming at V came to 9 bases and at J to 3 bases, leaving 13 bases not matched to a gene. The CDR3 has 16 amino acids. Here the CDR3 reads CASTGQAASANEKLFF. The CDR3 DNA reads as TGTGCCAGTACAGGACAGGCAGCGTCGGCTAATGAAAAACTGTTTTTT.

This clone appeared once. The CDR3 sequence is CASSQSGGSYGYTF. CDR3 nucleotide sequence: TGCGCCAGCAGTCAATCGGGAGGGAGCTATGGCTACACCTTC. The chain recombines TRBV23-1 with TRBJ1-2; D ambiguous. TRBV23-1 qualifies as an ORF whose function is uncertain. Trimming took 0 bases from V and 4 from J, leaving 9 bases between them. The CDR3 totals 14 residues.